This T cell receptor beta chain was identified during a study of blood T cell repertoires in COVID-19. Participant ages covered about 18 to 89 years across 24 US areas. Clinical history as reported by participants underpinned cohort assignment. Either two negative PCRs, clearance, or symptom resolution qualified Cohort 3 donors as recovered. In the authors' methods: Counts of nucleated cells, estimated from reference gene primer amplification, were obtained. Some clones are missing from TCRdb's copy, which holds only in-frame ones; the method was immunoSEQ multiplex PCR. V, J and clone size are taken as reported in that table, and D and trimming were inferred from the DNA itself. The sample shows hundreds of thousands of clones, roughly 87% of them seen only once. V was shortened by 3 bases and J by 4 bases, with 9 bases between the two germline ends. This CDR3 is 13 amino acids long. Germline loops: CDR1 SGHTA, CDR2 FQGNSA.

This TCR came from a woman in her forties who had recovered from COVID-19. The rearrangement links TRBV7-2 to TRBJ1-2; D may be TRBD1 (5 bases). Sequencing was done on a sample of PBMCs or T cells enriched from blood (not recorded which). CDR3 protein: CASSLGLSYGYTF. Written as DNA, the CDR3 is TGTGCCAGCAGCTTGGGACTCTCCTATGGCTACACCTTC.